This T cell receptor (beta chain) was profiled in a study of regulatory T cells in long-lasting Graves disease. About this clonotype: What it binds is unknown.

General study points: More public clonotypes were shared by persistent patients (about 3,000) than by new patients (approximately 1,000).

The TCR beta library used iRepertoire HTBI primers with Arm-PCR amplification of CDR3. Authors' analysis steps: From all samples, identification returned approximately 15 TRBJ and approximately 61 TRBV segments. From the multiplex PCR reads, TCRdb called clonotypes with MiXCR, one entry per CDR3 protein. The V and J calls come from TCRdb's annotation, not from the publication. The sample gives some 230,000 distinct CDR3 sequences, around 18% of which show up once; around 20% is in the top ten. Between the trimmed V and J ends, which lost 5 bases and 4 bases, there was a span of 3 bases. The CDR3 contains 11 residues. Germline CDR1 is SEHNR and CDR2 is FQNEAQ (reference sequence). Time point in this sample: newly diagnosed GD, antithyroid drugs for less than 3 months. PBMC RNA was the source of the TCR library.

The source was peripheral blood mononuclear cells (PBMCs), collected at new diagnosis, from a patient treated with antithyroid drugs. This chain links TRBV7-9 with TRBJ1-3; D is undetermined. This clonotype was sampled from a female donor with Graves disease. CDR3 sequence: CASSKGNTIYF. The DNA of the CDR3 is TGTGCCAGCAGCAAGGGAAACACCATATATTTT.